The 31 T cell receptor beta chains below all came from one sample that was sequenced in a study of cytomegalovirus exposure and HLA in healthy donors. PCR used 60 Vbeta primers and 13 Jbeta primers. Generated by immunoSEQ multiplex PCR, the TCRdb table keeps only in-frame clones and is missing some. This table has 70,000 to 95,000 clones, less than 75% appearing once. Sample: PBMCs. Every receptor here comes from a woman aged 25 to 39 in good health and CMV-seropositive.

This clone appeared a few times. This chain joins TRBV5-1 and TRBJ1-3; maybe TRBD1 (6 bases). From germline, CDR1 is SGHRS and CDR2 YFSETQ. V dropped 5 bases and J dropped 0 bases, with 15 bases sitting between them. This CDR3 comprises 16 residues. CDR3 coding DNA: TGCGCCAGCAGTGAAACGAGAGGGGGCTCTGGAAACACCATATATTTT. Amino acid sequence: CASSETRGGSGNTIYF.

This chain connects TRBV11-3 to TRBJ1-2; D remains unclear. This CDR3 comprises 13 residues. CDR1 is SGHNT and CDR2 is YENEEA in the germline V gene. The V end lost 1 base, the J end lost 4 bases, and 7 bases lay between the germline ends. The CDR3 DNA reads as TGTGCCAGCAGCTTAGCCCCCTTCTATGGCTACACCTTC. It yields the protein CASSLAPFYGYTF.

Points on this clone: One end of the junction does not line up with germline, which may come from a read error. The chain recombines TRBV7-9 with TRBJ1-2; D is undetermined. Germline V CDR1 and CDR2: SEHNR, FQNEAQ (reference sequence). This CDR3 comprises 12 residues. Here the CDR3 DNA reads TGTTCCAGCAGCGGCAGAATCTATGGCTACACCTTC. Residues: CSSSGRIYGYTF. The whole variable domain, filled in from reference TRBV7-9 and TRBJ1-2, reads DTGVSQNPRHKITKRGQNVTFRCDPISEHNRLYWYRQTLGQGPEFLTYFQNEAQLEKSRLLSDRFSAERPKGSFSTLEIQRTEQGDSAMYLCSSSGRIYGYTFGSGTRLTVV.

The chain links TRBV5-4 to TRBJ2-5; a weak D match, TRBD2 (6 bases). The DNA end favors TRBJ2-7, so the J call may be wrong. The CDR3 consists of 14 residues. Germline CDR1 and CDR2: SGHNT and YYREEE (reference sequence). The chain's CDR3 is CASNPGTYAYEQYF. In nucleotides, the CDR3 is TGTGCCAGCAACCCCGGGACTTACGCCTACGAGCAGTACTTC.

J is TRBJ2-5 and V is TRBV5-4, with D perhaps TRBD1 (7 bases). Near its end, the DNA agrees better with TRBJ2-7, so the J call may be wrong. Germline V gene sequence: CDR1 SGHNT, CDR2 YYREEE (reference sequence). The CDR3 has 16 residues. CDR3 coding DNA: TGTGCCAGCAGCGGAGGGCCGGGACAGTCCTTATACGAGCAGTACTTC. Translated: CASSGGPGQSLYEQYF.

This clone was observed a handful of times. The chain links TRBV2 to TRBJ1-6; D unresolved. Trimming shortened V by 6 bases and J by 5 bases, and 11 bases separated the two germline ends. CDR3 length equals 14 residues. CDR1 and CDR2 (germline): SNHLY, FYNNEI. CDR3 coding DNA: TGTGCCAGCAGCGTTCCCGGGAATAATTCACCCCTCCACTTT. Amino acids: CASSVPGNNSPLHF. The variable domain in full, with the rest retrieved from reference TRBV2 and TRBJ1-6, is EPEVTQTPSHQVTQMGQEVILRCVPISNHLYFYWYRQILGQKVEFLVSFYNNEISEKSEIFDDQFSVERPDGSNFTLKIRSTKLEDSAMYFCASSVPGNNSPLHFGNGTRLTVT.

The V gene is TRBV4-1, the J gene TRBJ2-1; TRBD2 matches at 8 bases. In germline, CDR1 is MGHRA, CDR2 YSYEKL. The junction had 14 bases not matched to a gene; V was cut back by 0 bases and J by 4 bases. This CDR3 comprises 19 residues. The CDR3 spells CASSQDRKDTLAAYNEQFF. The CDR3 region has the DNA TGCGCCAGCAGCCAAGATCGAAAGGATACACTAGCGGCATACAATGAGCAGTTCTTC.

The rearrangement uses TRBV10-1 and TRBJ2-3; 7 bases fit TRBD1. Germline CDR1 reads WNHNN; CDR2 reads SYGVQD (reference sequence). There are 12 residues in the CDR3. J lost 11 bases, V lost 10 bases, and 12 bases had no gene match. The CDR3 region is CAIRPNRDRQYF. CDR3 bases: TGCGCCATCAGACCCAATCGGGACAGGCAGTATTTT.

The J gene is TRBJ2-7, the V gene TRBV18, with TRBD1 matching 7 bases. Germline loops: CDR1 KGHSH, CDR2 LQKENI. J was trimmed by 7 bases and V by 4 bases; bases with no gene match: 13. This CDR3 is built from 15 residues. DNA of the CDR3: TGTGCCAGCTCACTCACCCGACAGGGTCCGCTAGAGCAGTACTTC. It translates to CASSLTRQGPLEQYF.

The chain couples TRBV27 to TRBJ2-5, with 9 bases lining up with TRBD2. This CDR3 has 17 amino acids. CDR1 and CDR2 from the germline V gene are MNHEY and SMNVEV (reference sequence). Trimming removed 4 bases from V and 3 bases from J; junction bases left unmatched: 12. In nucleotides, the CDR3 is TGTGCCAGCAGTTATGGGCAGCGGGGGGACCCCGAAGAGACCCAGTACTTC. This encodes CASSYGQRGDPEETQYF.

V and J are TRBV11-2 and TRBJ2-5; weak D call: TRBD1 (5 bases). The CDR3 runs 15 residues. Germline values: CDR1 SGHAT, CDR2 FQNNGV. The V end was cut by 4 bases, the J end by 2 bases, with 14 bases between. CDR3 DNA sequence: TGTGCCAGCAGCTACACAGGCACCCATCAAGAGACCCAGTACTTC. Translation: CASSYTGTHQETQYF.

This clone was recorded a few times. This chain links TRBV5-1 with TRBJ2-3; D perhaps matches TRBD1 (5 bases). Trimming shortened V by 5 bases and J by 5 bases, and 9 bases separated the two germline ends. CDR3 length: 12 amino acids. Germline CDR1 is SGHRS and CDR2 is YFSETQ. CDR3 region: CASRQEGDTQYF. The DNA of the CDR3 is TGCGCCAGCAGACAGGAAGGAGATACGCAGTATTTT.

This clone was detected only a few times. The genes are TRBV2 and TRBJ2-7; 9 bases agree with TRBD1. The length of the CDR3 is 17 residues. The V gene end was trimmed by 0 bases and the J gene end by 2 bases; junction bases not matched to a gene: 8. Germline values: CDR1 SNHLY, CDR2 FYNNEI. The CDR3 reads CASSEAFWGQGAYEQYF. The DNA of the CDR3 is TGTGCCAGCAGTGAAGCCTTTTGGGGACAGGGCGCCTACGAGCAGTACTTC.

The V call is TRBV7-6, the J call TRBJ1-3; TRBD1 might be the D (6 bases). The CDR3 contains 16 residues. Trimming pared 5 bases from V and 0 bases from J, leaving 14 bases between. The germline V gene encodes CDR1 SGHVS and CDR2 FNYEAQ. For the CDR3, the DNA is TGTGCCAGCAGCCCCCGACAGGCGAGCTCTGGAAACACCATATATTTT. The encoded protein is CASSPRQASSGNTIYF.

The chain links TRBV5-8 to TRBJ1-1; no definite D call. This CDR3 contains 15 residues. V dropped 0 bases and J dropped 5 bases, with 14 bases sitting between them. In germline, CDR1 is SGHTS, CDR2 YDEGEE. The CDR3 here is CASSLVSGTGTEAFF. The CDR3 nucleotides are TGTGCCAGCAGCTTGGTATCGGGAACGGGGACTGAAGCTTTCTTT.

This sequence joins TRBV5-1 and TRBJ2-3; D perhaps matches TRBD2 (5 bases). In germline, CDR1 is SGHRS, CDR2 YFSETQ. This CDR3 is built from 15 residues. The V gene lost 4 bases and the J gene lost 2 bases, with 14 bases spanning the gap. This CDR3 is CASSPSPDYTDTQYF. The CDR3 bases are TGCGCCAGCAGCCCGAGCCCTGACTACACAGATACGCAGTATTTT.

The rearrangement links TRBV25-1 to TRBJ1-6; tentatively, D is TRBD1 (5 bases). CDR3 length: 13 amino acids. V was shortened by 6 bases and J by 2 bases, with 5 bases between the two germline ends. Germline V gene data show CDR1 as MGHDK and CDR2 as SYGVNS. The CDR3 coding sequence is TGTGCCAGCAGGGACACCTATAATTCACCCCTCCACTTT. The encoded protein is CASRDTYNSPLHF.

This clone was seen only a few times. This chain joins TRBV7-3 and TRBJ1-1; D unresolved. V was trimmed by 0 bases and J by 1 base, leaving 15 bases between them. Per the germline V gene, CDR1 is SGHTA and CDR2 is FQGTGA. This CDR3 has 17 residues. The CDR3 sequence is CASSLTGGGMRNTEAFF. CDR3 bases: TGTGCCAGCAGCTTAACAGGAGGTGGCATGAGGAACACTGAAGCTTTCTTT.

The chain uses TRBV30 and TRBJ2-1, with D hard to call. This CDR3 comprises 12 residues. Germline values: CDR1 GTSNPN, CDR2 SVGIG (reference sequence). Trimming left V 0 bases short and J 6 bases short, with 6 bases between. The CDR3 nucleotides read TGTGCCTGGAGTGTAAGAGTCAATGAGCAGTTCTTC. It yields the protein CAWSVRVNEQFF.

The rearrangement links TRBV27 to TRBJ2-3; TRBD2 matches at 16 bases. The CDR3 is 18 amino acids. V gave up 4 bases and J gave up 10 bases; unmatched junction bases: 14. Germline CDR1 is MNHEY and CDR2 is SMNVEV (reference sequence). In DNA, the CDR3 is TGTGCCAGCAGTTCGCTACCGGGACTAGCGGGGGGGCGGCACGCGCAGTATTTT. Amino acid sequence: CASSSLPGLAGGRHAQYF.

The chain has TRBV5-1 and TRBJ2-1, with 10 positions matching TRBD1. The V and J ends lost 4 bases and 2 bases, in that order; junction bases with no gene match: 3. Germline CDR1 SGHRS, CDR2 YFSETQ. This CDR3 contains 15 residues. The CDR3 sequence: CASSAGQGTYNEQFF. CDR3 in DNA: TGCGCCAGCAGCGCGGGACAGGGGACCTACAATGAGCAGTTCTTC.

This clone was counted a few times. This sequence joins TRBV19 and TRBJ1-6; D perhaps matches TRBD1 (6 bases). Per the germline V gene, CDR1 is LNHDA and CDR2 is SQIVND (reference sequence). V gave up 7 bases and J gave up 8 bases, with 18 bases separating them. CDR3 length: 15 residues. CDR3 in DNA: TGTGCCAGTACCCCTGGGGGGGCGGGACATTCACCCCTCCACTTT. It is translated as CASTPGGAGHSPLHF.

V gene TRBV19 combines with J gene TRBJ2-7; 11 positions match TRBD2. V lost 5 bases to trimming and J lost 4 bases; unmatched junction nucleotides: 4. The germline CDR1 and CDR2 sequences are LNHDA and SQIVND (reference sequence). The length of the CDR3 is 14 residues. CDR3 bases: TGTGCCAGTAGTTACGGGACTAGCGGTTACGAGCAGTACTTC. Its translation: CASSYGTSGYEQYF.

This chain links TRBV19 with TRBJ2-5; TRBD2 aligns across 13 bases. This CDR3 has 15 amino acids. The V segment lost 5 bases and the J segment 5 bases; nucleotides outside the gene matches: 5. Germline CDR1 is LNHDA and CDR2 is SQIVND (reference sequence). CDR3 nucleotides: TGTGCCAGTAGTCCGGGACTAGCGGGGAGGGAGACCCAGTACTTC. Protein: CASSPGLAGRETQYF.

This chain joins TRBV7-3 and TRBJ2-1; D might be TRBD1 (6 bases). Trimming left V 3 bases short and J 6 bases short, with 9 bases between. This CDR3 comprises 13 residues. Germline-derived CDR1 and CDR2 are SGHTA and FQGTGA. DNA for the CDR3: TGTGCCAGCAGCTTCACCAGGGGCAATGAGCAGTTCTTC. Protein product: CASSFTRGNEQFF.

CDR3 DNA: TGTGCCAGCAGCCAAGTTGGTCAGGGGGCGCGATGGATGGCTTTCTTT. Amino acids: CASSQVGQGARWMAFF. This chain connects TRBV4-2 to TRBJ1-1; 8 nucleotides agree with TRBD1. The CDR3 consists of 16 residues. J was trimmed by 11 bases and V by 1 base; bases with no gene match: 15. Germline V gene data show CDR1 as LGHNA and CDR2 as YNFKEQ.

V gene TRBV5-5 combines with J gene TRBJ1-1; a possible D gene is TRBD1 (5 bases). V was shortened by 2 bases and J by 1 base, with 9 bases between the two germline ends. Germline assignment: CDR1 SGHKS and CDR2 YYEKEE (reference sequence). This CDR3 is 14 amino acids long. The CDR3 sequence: CASSFTGGNTEAFF. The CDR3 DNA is TGTGCCAGCAGCTTCACGGGGGGGAACACTGAAGCTTTCTTT.

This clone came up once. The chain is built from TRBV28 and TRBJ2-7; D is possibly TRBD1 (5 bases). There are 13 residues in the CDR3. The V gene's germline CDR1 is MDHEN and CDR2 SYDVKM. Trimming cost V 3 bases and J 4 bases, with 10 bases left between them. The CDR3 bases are TGTGCCAGCAGTTTTCAGGGCCCTTACGAGCAGTACTTC. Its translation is CASSFQGPYEQYF.

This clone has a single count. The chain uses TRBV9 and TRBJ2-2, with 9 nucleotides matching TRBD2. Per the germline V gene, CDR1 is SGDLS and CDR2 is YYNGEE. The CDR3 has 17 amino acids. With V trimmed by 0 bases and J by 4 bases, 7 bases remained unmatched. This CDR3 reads CASSVGSGGIFTGELFF. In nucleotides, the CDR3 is TGTGCCAGCAGCGTAGGTAGCGGGGGAATTTTCACCGGGGAGCTGTTTTTT.

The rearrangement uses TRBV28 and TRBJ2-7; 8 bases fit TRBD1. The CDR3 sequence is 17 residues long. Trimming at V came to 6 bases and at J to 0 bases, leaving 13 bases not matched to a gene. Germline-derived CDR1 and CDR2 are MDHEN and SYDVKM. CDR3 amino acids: CASRADRGKRSSYEQYF. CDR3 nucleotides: TGTGCCAGCAGGGCAGACAGGGGCAAAAGGAGCTCCTACGAGCAGTACTTC.

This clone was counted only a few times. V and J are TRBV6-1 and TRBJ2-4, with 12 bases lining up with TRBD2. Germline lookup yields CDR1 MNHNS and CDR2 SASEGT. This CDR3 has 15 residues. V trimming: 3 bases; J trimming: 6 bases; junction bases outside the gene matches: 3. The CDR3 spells CASSELAGGVNIQYF. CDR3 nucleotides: TGTGCCAGCAGTGAGCTAGCGGGGGGGGTAAACATTCAGTACTTC.